These 10 T cell receptor beta chains originate from one sample sequenced in a study of T cells after yellow fever vaccination. In TCRdb, the 5' RACE reads were re-called with MiXCR into one record per CDR3 protein. The sample holds a few hundred thousand distinct CDR3 sequences; 6.9% are singletons and the top ten take 0.85%. The sequenced sample was CD4+ T cells sorted from PBMCs, obtained 15 days after the yellow fever booster vaccination. The receptor set was obtained from a man between 25 and 39 years old who received the YFV17D yellow fever vaccine.

The gene calls are TRBV7-2 and TRBJ2-5; 9 nucleotides agree with TRBD2. Germline CDR1 is SGHTA and CDR2 is FQGNSA. This CDR3 has 16 amino acids. V lost 5 bases to trimming and J lost 5 bases; unmatched junction nucleotides: 12. The CDR3 DNA sequence: TGTGCCAGCAGCATAGGGTCTAGCGGGACATTGGAGACCCAGTACTTC. Protein sequence: CASSIGSSGTLETQYF.

This clonotype was seen ten or more times. CDR3 loop: CASSPPGLAGTNEQFF. CDR3 coding DNA: TGTGCCAGCTCACCACCCGGACTAGCGGGTACAAATGAGCAGTTCTTC. The chain couples TRBV18 to TRBJ2-1; 11 bases agree with TRBD2. The germline gives CDR1 KGHSH, CDR2 LQKENI. The CDR3 has 16 residues. Losses at the gene ends were 0 bases for V and 7 bases for J; bases not matched to a gene: 5.

This clonotype has a handful of counts. This rearrangement joins TRBV7-2 to TRBJ2-7, with 9 bases lining up with TRBD1. CDR1 SGHTA and CDR2 FQGNSA come from the germline V gene. The V gene end was trimmed by 4 bases and the J gene end by 4 bases; junction bases not matched to a gene: 5. The CDR3 consists of 14 residues. The CDR3 bases are TGTGCCAGCAGCTCCGGGACAGGGAGGTACGAGCAGTACTTC. Encoded protein: CASSSGTGRYEQYF.

The V call is TRBV29-1, the J call TRBJ1-2, with D possibly being TRBD1 (6 bases). Germline CDR1 and CDR2: SQVTM and ANQGSEA. The CDR3 consists of 11 residues. Here the CDR3 reads CSSGEADGYTF. CDR3 bases: TGCAGTTCAGGGGAGGCAGACGGCTACACCTTC.

This clonotype was recorded only once. The chain links TRBV19 to TRBJ1-6; D is perhaps TRBD1 (6 bases). The CDR3 length is 13 residues. Germline CDR1 is LNHDA and CDR2 is SQIVND (reference sequence). V dropped 6 bases and J dropped 11 bases, with 14 bases sitting between them. The CDR3 is CASSPGQFAPLHF. Here the CDR3 DNA reads TGTGCCAGTAGCCCAGGACAGTTCGCACCCCTCCACTTT. Together with reference TRBV19 and TRBJ1-6, the CDR3 gives the full variable domain: DGGITQSPKYLFRKEGQNVTLSCEQNLNHDAMYWYRQDPGQGLRLIYYSQIVNDFQKGDIAEGYSVSREKKESFPLTVTSAQKNPTAFYLCASSPGQFAPLHFGNGTRLTVT.

Ten or more counts support this clonotype. The CDR3: CASSQDRLAGDTQYF. The CDR3 DNA follows: TGCGCCAGCAGCCAAGATAGGCTAGCGGGAGATACGCAGTATTTT. The chain combines TRBV4-1 with TRBJ2-3, with 8 bases fitting TRBD2. The germline gives CDR1 MGHRA, CDR2 YSYEKL. The J segment lost 5 bases and the V segment lost 0 bases, leaving 4 bases of the junction unmatched. The CDR3 extends over 15 amino acids.

This chain links TRBV3-1 with TRBJ1-5; D gene unclear. The V end lost 0 bases, the J end lost 9 bases, and 9 bases lay between the germline ends. Germline V gene data show CDR1 as LGHDT and CDR2 as YNNKEL (reference sequence). The CDR3 is made up of 13 amino acids. The CDR3 region is CASSQEGSGPQHF. The CDR3 DNA follows: TGTGCCAGCAGCCAAGAGGGGTCTGGGCCCCAGCATTTT.

Only a few counts were recorded for this clonotype. This chain uses TRBV6-4 with TRBJ2-1; 7 bases map to TRBD2. This CDR3 region has 15 residues. J gave up 0 bases and V 3 bases, and 2 bases lay outside the gene matches. Germline values: CDR1 MRHNA, CDR2 SNTAGT. For the CDR3, the DNA is TGTGCCAGCAGTGAAGGGAGGGGCTCCTACAATGAGCAGTTCTTC. Its protein is CASSEGRGSYNEQFF.

There are a few counts of this clonotype. The chain combines TRBV6-5 with TRBJ2-4, with a possible D match to TRBD2 (6 bases). Germline-derived CDR1 and CDR2 are MNHEY and SVGAGI. This CDR3 is built from 18 residues. V was cut by 0 bases and J by 0 bases, with 15 bases left in between. CDR3 loop: CASSYSKIAVLAKNIQYF. The CDR3 bases are TGTGCCAGCAGTTACTCGAAAATAGCGGTGCTAGCCAAAAACATTCAGTACTTC.

At least ten counts were recorded for this clonotype. V is TRBV7-9 and J is TRBJ2-7; 7 bases agree with TRBD2. V was pared by 4 bases and J by 6 bases, with 18 bases of the junction left unmatched. Germline V gene sequence: CDR1 SEHNR, CDR2 FQNEAQ (reference sequence). This CDR3 region has 17 residues. CDR3 bases: TGTGCCAGCAGCTCCGGACTCTTAGTAGCGGGCTCCGCCGAGCAGTACTTC. Translated: CASSSGLLVAGSAEQYF.